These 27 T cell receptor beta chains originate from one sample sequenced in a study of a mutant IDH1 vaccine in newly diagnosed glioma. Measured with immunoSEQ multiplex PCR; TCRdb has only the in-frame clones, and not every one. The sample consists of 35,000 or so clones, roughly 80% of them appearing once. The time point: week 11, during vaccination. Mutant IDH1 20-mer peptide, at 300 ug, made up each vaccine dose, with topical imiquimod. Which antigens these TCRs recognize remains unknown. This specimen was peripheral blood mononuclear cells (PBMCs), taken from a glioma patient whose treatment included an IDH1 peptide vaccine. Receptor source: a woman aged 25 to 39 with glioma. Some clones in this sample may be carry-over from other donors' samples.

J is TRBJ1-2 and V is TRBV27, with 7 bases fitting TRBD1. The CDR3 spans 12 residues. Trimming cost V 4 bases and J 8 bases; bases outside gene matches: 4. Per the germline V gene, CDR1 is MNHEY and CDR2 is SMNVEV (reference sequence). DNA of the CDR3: TGTGCCAGCAGTTCAGACAGGGTAGGCTACACCTTC. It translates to CASSSDRVGYTF.

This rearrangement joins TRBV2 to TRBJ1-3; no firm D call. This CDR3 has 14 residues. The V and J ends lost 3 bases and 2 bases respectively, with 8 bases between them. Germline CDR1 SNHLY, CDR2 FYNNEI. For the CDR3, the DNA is TGTGCCAGCAGTGATCTGGGTACTGGAAACACCATATATTTT. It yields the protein CASSDLGTGNTIYF.

CDR3 loop: CASSHRGMNTEAFF. As DNA, the CDR3 is TGCGCCAGCAGCCACAGGGGAATGAACACTGAAGCTTTCTTT. V and J are TRBV4-1 and TRBJ1-1; weak D call: TRBD1 (6 bases). Deletions cut 3 bases from V and 0 bases from J, with 8 bases between. This CDR3 has 14 amino acids. Germline V gives CDR1 MGHRA, CDR2 YSYEKL.

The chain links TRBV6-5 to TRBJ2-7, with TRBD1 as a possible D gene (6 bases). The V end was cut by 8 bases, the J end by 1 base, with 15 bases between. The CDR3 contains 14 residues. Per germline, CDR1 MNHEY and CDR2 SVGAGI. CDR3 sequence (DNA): TGTGCCAGCCAAATTGACCAGGGGTCCTACGAGCAGTACTTC. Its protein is CASQIDQGSYEQYF.

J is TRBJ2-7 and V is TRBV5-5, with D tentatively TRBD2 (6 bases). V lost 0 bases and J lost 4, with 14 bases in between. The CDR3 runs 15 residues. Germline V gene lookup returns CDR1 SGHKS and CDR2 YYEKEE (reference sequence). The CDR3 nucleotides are TGTGCCAGCAGCTTGGACGGCGCGGGGACTTACGAGCAGTACTTC. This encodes CASSLDGAGTYEQYF.

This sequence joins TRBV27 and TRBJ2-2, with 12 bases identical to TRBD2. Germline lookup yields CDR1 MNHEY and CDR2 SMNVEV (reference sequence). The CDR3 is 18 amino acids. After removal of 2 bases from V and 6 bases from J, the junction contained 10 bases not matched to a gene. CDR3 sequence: CASSLAVLAGGRAGELFF. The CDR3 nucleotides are TGTGCCAGCAGTTTAGCGGTGCTAGCGGGAGGGAGGGCCGGGGAGCTGTTTTTT.

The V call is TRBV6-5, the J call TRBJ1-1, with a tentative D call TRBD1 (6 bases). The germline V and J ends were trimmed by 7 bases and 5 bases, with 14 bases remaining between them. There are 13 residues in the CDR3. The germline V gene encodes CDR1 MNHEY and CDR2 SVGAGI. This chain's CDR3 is CASTRTANTEAFF. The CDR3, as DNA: TGTGCCAGCACTAGGACAGCTAATACTGAAGCTTTCTTT.

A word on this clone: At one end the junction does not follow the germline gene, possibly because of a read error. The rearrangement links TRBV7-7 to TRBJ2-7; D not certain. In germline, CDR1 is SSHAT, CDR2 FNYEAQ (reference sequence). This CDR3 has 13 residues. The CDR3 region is CASSLEFDYEQYF. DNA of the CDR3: TGTGCTAGCAGCTTAGAATTCGACTACGAGCAGTACTTC.

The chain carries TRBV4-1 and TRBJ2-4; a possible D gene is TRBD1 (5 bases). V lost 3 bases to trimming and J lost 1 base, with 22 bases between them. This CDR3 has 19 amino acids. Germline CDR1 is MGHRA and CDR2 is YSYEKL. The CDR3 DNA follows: TGCGCCAGCAGCCACCCGTCTGTCGAAGGGGTTTTGGCCAAAAACATTCAGTACTTC. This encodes CASSHPSVEGVLAKNIQYF.

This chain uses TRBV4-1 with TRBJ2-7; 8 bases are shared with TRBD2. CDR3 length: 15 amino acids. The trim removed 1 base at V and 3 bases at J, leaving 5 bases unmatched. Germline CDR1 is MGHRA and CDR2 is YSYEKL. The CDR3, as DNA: TGCGCCAGCAGCCAAGTTCGGAGCGGGAGCTACGAGCAGTACTTC. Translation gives CASSQVRSGSYEQYF.

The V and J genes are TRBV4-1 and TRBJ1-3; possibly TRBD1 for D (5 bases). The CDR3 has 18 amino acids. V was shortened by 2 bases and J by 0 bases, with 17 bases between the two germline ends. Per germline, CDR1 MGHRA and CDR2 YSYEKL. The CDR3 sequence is CASSQHYMDISSGNTIYF. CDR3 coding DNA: TGCGCCAGCAGCCAACACTACATGGACATATCCTCTGGAAACACCATATATTTT.

CDR3 residues: CASSIQGGIYNEQFF. The CDR3 nucleotides read TGTGCCAGTAGTATCCAAGGGGGCATTTACAATGAGCAGTTCTTC. This chain links TRBV19 with TRBJ2-1; 7 nucleotides match TRBD1. The CDR3 extends over 15 amino acids. Germline CDR1 reads LNHDA; CDR2 reads SQIVND (reference sequence). V lost 3 bases, J lost 4 bases, and 6 bases stayed unmatched.

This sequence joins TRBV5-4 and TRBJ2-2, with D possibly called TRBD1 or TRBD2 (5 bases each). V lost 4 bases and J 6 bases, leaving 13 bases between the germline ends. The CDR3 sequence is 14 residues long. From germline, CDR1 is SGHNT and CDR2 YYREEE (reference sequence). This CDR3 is CASSPMGVAGELFF. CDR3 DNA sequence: TGTGCCAGCAGCCCGATGGGGGTAGCCGGGGAGCTGTTTTTT.

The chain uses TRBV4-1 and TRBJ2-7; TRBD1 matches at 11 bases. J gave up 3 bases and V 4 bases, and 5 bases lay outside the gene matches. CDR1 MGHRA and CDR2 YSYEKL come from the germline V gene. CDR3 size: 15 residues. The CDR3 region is CASSLGQGAGYEQYF. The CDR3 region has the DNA TGCGCCAGCAGCCTCGGACAGGGGGCTGGCTACGAGCAGTACTTC.

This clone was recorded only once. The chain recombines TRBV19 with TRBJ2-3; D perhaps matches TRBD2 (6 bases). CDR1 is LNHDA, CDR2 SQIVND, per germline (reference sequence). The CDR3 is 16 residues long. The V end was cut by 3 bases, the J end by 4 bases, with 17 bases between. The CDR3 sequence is CASSIGVGGGSDTQYF. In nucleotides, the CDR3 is TGTGCCAGTAGTATTGGGGTGGGAGGAGGGTCAGATACGCAGTATTTT.

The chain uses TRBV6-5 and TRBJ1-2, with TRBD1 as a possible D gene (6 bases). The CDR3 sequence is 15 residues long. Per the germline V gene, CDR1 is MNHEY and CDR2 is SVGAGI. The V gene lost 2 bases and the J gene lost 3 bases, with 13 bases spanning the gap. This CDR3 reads CASSYKGGDYYGYTF. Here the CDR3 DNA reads TGTGCCAGCAGTTACAAGGGGGGCGACTACTATGGCTACACCTTC.

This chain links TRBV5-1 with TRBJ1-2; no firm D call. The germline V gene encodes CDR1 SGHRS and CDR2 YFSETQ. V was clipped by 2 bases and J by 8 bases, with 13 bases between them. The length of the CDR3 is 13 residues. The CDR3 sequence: CASSLSGRGGYTF. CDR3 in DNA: TGCGCCAGCAGCTTATCGGGCCGCGGGGGCTACACCTTC.

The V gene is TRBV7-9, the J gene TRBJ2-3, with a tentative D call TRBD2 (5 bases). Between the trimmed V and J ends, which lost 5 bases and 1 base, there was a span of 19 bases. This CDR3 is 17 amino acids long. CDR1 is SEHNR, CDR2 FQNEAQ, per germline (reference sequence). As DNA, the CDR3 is TGTGCCAGCAGCCAGAGAGCGGAGCGGTTGGGCACAGATACGCAGTATTTT. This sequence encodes CASSQRAERLGTDTQYF.

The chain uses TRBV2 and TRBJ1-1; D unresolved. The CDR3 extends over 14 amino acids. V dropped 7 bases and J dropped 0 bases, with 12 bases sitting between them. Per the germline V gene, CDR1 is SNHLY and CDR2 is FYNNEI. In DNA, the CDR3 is TGTGCCAGCACTCGTATGATAGTGAACACTGAAGCTTTCTTT. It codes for CASTRMIVNTEAFF.

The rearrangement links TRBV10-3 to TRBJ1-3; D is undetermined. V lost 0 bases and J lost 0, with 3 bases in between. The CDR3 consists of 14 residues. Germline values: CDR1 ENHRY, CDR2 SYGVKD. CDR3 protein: CAISESSSGNTIYF. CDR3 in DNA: TGTGCCATCAGTGAGTCGAGCTCTGGAAACACCATATATTTT.

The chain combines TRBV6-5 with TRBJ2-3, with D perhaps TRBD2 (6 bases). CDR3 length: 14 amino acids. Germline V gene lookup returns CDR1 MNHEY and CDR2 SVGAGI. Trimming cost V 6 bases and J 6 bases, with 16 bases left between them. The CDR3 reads CASRNAGRPDTQYF. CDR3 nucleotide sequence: TGTGCCAGCAGGAACGCGGGACGACCTGATACGCAGTATTTT.

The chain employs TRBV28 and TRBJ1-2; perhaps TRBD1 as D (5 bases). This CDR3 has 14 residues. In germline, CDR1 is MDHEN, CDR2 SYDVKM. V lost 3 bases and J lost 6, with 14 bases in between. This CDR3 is CASSLIRGGDGYTF. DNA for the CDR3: TGTGCCAGCAGTTTGATCAGAGGAGGGGATGGCTACACCTTC.

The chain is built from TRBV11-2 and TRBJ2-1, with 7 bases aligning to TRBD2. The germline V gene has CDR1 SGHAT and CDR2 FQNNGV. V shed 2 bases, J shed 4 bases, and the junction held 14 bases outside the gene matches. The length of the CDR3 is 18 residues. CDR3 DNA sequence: TGTGCCAGCAGCTTAACGTGGGAGGGCCGTAAGGATTACAATGAGCAGTTCTTC. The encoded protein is CASSLTWEGRKDYNEQFF.

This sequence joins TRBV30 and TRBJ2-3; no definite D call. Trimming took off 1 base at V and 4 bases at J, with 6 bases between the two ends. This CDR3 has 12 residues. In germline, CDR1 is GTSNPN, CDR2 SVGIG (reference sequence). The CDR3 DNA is TGTGCCTGGAGTGCCAAGTCAGATACGCAGTATTTT. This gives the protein CAWSAKSDTQYF.

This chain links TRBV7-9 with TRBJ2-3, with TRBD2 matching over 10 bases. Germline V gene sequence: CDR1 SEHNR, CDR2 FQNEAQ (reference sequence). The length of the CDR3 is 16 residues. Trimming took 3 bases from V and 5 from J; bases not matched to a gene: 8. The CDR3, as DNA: TGTGCCAGCAGCTTCCCCAGAGCGGGAGGGGAAGATACGCAGTATTTT. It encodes CASSFPRAGGEDTQYF.

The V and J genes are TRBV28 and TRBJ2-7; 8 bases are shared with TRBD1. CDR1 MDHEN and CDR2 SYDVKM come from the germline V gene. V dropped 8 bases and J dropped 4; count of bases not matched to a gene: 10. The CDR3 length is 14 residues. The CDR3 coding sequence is TGTGCCAGCTCCCCCCCAGGGGGCTCGTACGAGCAGTACTTC. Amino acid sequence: CASSPPGGSYEQYF.

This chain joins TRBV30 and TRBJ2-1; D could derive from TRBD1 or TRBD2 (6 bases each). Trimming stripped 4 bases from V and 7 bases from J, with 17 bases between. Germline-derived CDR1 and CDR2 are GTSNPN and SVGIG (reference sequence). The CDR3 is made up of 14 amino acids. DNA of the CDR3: TGTGCCTGGACGGGGGCCCGTGGTCTGAATGAGCAGTTCTTC. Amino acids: CAWTGARGLNEQFF.